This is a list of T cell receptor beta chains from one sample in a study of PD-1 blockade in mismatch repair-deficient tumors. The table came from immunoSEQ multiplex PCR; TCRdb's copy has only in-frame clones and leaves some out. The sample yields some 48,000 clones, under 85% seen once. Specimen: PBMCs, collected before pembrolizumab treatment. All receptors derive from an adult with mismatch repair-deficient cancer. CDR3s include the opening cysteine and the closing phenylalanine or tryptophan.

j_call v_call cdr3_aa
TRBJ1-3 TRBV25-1 CASLSSGNTIYF
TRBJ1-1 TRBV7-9 CASSITDTEAFF
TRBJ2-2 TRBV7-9 CASSSSGFNTGELFF
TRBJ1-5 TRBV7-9 CASSQGQGIIHF
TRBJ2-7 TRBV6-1 CASSDGFGQSDEQYF
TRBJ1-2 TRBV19 CASSPSDYGYTF
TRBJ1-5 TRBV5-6 CASSWYATGKEGQPQHF
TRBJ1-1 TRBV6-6 CASSYGGSTEAFF
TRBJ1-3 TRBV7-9 CASSWGSDTIYF
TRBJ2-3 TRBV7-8 CASNPDRGRTDTQYF
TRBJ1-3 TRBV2 CASSQQGAGGNTIYF
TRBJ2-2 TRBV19 CASSYPGHSNTGELFF
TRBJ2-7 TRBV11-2 CASSGTSGAGEQYF
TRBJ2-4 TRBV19 CASSIGGTSDLTAKNIQYF
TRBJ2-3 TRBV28 CASNLRVESTDTQYF
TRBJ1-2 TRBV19 CASYAGDLLFGYTF
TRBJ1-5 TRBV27 CASSFLTGGVYQPQHF
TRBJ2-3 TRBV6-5 CASSPRVVGTDTQYF
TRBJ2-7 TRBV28 CASRGNYEQYF
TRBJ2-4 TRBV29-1 CSVEDRPTGAKNIQYF
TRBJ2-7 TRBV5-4 CASSAPLAGETYEQYF
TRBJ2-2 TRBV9 CASSAGLAGGTGELFF
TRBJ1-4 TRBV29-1 CSVEVGQGARFEKLFF
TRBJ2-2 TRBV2 CASSGAINRVTGELFF
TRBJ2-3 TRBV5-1 CASDPGQSTDTQYF
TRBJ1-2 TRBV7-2 CASSLTADYNYGYTF
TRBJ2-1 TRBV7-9 CASSLESSNEQFF
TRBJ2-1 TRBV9 CASSVALAINEQFF
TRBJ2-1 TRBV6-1 CASSEGGGAYNEQFF
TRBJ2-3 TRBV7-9 CASSLGDGKLTDTQYF
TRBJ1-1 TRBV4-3 CASSQDRGAVVGAFF
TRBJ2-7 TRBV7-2 CASSLAEGGPYEQYF
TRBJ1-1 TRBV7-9 CASSLRSGTAFSEAFF
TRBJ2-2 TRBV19 CASSSQGAKTGELFF
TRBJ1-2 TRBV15 CATSREEGDGYTF
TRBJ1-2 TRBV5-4 CASSLGPGYPLGYTF
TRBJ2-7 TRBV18 CASSPPGAIAGGYEQYF
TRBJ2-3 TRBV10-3 CAISPPGVAGDVTDTQYF
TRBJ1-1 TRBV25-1 CASRGMNTEAFF
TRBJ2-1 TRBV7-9 CASSWGRAASYEQFF
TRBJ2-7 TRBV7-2 CASSPGTGVSYEQYF
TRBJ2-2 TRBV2 CASSEVQTNTGELFF